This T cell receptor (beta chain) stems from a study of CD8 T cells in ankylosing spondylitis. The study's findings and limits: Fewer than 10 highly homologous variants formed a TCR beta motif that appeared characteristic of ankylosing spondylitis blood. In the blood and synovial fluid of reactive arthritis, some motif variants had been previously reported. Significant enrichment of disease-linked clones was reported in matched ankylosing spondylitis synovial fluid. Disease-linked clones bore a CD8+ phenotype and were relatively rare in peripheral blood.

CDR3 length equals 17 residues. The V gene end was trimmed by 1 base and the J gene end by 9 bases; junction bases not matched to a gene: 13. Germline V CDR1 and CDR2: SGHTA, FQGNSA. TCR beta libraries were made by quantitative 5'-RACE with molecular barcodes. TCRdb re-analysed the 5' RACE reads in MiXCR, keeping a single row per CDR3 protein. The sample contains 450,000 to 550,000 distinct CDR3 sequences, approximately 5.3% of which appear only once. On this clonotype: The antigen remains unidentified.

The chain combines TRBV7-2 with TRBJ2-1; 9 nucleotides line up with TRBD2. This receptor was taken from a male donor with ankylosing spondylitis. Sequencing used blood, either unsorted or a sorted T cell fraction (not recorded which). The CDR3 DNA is TGTGCCAGCAGCTTAGGTAGCGGGAGCTGGGTTAGGGGTGAGCAGTTCTTC. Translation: CASSLGSGSWVRGEQFF.